This is a list of T cell receptor beta chains from one sample in a study of T cell repertoires in cytomegalovirus infection. Antigens of these TCRs are unknown. TCRdb itself ran the reads through MiXCR, one entry per CDR3 protein. The sample lists approximately 590,000 distinct CDR3 sequences, over 35% occurring once. Material: cultured PBMCs, obtained from culture after CMV antigen stimulation. All receptors come from a human donor in good health (CMV status not recorded). Some clones in this sample may be carry-over from other donors' samples. The CDR3 runs from the conserved cysteine through the conserved F or W. The D gene is left open where the match is weak. The size entry is marked missing in some rows and otherwise reads once, few, many or a size class.

j_call v_call d_call clone_size cdr3_aa cdr3_nt
TRBJ1-6 TRBV12-3/TRBV12-4 NA NA CASSLGAWDSPLHF TGTGCCAGCAGTTTAGGGGCATGGGATTCACCCCTCCACTTT
TRBJ2-5 TRBV19 NA NA CASSIGRTTQETQYF TGTGCCAGTAGTATAGGGAGGACAACTCAAGAGACCCAGTACTTC
TRBJ1-1 TRBV7-2 NA few CASSLVVAQGRIF TGTGCCAGCAGCTTAGTGGTGGCGCAGGGCCGAATCTTT
TRBJ2-1 TRBV7-2 TRBD2 few CASSSAGRLNEQFF TGTGCCAGCAGCTCGGCCGGGAGGTTAAATGAGCAGTTCTTC
TRBJ1-2 TRBV7-2 TRBD1 many CASSLAGQGGYGYTF TGTGCCAGCAGCTTAGCGGGACAGGGCGGCTATGGCTACACCTTC
TRBJ2-1 TRBV7-2 NA few CASTPAGSYNEQFF TGTGCCAGCACCCCCGCGGGCTCCTACAATGAGCAGTTCTTC
TRBJ2-7 TRBV6-5 NA NA CASSYSRGLYEQYF TGTGCCAGCAGTTACTCGCGTGGTCTCTACGAGCAGTACTTC
TRBJ2-7 TRBV7-2 NA many CASSLGIEQYF TGTGCCAGCAGTTTGGGGATCGAGCAGTACTTC
TRBJ2-6 TRBV7-2 NA few CASSLQPGGANVLTF TGTGCCAGCAGCTTACAACCCGGAGGGGCCAACGTCCTGACTTTC
TRBJ2-5 TRBV11-3 NA NA CASSFGAGYGETQYF TGTGCCAGCAGCTTCGGGGCGGGATATGGGGAGACCCAGTACTTC
TRBJ2-5 TRBV11-2 TRBD1 NA CASSLDSDRVYQETQYF TGTGCCAGCAGCTTAGACTCGGACAGGGTGTACCAAGAGACCCAGTACTTC
TRBJ2-1 TRBV7-8 TRBD2 NA CASSPRRGRLGNEQFF TGTGCCAGCAGCCCACGGCGGGGGAGGCTGGGCAATGAGCAGTTCTTC
TRBJ2-5 TRBV7-9 NA few CASSLVGGLQETQYF TGTGCCAGCAGCCTGGTCGGGGGGCTGCAAGAGACCCAGTACTTC
TRBJ2-1 TRBV6-1 NA few CASSDETHYSYNEQFF TGTGCCAGCAGTGATGAGACTCACTACTCCTACAATGAGCAGTTCTTC
TRBJ1-1 TRBV7-2 NA NA CASSRGGTNTEAFF TGTGCCAGCAGCCGAGGGGGGACGAACACTGAAGCTTTCTTT
TRBJ2-3 TRBV12-3/TRBV12-4 NA few CASSFWNTDTQYF TGTGCCAGCAGTTTCTGGAACACAGATACGCAGTATTTT
TRBJ2-1 TRBV6-2/TRBV6-3 NA NA CASRGGDEQFF TGTGCCAGCAGAGGGGGGGATGAGCAGTTCTTC
TRBJ2-5 TRBV7-2 TRBD2 NA CASSFSGTSILETQYF TGTGCCAGCAGCTTTTCCGGGACTAGCATATTGGAGACCCAGTACTTC
TRBJ2-5 TRBV7-8 NA few CASSREKETQYF TGTGCCAGCAGCAGAGAAAAAGAGACCCAGTACTTC
TRBJ2-6 TRBV5-4 NA NA CASSLVGLAGANVLTF TGTGCCAGCAGCTTGGTGGGTTTGGCCGGGGCCAACGTCCTGACTTTC
TRBJ1-1 TRBV7-4 NA NA CASSSGLDLAWTEAFF TGTGCCAGCAGCTCGGGCCTGGACCTGGCCTGGACTGAAGCTTTCTTT
TRBJ1-2 TRBV6-1 NA NA CASSSRGHYGYTF TGTGCCAGCAGCTCCCGGGGCCACTATGGCTACACCTTC
TRBJ2-7 TRBV7-8 NA NA CASSLGSYISSYEQYF TGTGCCAGCAGCTTAGGATCTTATATAAGCTCCTACGAGCAGTACTTC
TRBJ2-7 TRBV7-2 TRBD1 few CASRRQGIHEQYF TGTGCCAGCAGGAGACAGGGCATCCACGAGCAGTACTTC
TRBJ2-3 TRBV7-2 NA many CASSSSSRSDTQYF TGTGCCAGCAGCTCCAGTAGTCGCTCAGATACGCAGTATTTT
TRBJ1-4 TRBV7-9 NA NA CASSSMRGGENEKLFF TGTGCCAGCAGCTCAATGCGGGGCGGCGAGAATGAAAAACTGTTTTTT
TRBJ1-3 TRBV12-3/TRBV12-4 NA NA CASRGGPIYF TGTGCCAGCAGGGGAGGCCCCATATATTTT
TRBJ2-5 TRBV6-1 NA few CASSGGFEETQYF TGTGCCAGCAGTGGTGGGTTCGAGGAGACCCAGTACTTC
TRBJ2-1 TRBV20-1 TRBD2 NA CSARGLADAYNEQFF TGCAGTGCTAGAGGACTAGCGGATGCCTACAATGAGCAGTTCTTC
TRBJ2-1 TRBV20-1 TRBD2 NA CSASVSGNVAYNEQFF TGCAGTGCTAGTGTTAGCGGGAACGTGGCCTACAATGAGCAGTTCTTC
TRBJ2-5 TRBV6-8 NA NA CASSGRFEETQYF TGTGCCAGCAGTGGTAGGTTCGAGGAGACCCAGTACTTC
TRBJ1-2 TRBV6-5 NA NA CASSYNTRGYGYTF TGTGCCAGCAGTTACAATACTAGGGGCTATGGCTACACCTTC
TRBJ1-6 TRBV6-1 NA few CASDYPGTAYRSLHF TGTGCCAGCGATTACCCCGGGACCGCCTACAGAAGCCTCCACTTT
TRBJ2-1 TRBV6-2/TRBV6-3 TRBD1 NA CASSGTGGLETQFF TGTGCCAGCAGTGGGACAGGGGGTTTGGAGACCCAGTTCTTC
TRBJ2-7 TRBV6-2/TRBV6-3 TRBD1 NA CASTEERGQTYEQYF TGTGCCAGCACCGAGGAGAGGGGGCAGACCTACGAGCAGTACTTC
TRBJ2-7 TRBV7-2 NA NA CASSSRRWDPGEQYF TGTGCCAGCAGCTCTCGGCGGTGGGACCCTGGCGAGCAGTACTTC
TRBJ1-4 TRBV12-3/TRBV12-4 TRBD1 few CASRQHRGRGAVMDEKLFF TGTGCCAGCAGACAACACAGGGGGCGAGGCGCGGTAATGGATGAAAAACTGTTTTTT
TRBJ1-4 TRBV15 NA NA CATSREGGSINEKLFF TGTGCCACCAGCAGAGAAGGGGGTTCAATTAATGAAAAACTGTTTTTT
TRBJ2-3 TRBV7-9 TRBD2 NA CASSFLAGGSSTDTQYF TGTGCCAGCAGCTTTTTGGCGGGAGGGTCGAGCACAGATACGCAGTATTTT
TRBJ2-7 TRBV20-1 NA NA CSARRDDYEQYF TGCAGTGCTAGGCGGGACGACTACGAGCAGTACTTC
TRBJ2-7 TRBV15 NA NA CATSREGMQYF TGTGCCACCAGCAGAGAAGGGATGCAGTACTTC
TRBJ1-5 TRBV11-2 NA once CASSSAVNGAQHF TGTGCCAGCAGCTCCGCAGTCAATGGGGCCCAGCATTTT
TRBJ1-4 TRBV7-2 TRBD1 few CASSPFGTANEKLFF TGTGCCAGCAGCCCATTCGGGACAGCTAATGAAAAACTGTTTTTT
TRBJ1-1 TRBV5-1 NA once CASSPNVGRAFF TGCGCCAGCAGCCCCAACGTCGGGAGAGCTTTCTTT
TRBJ1-1 TRBV4-1 TRBD1 NA CASSRTGGGEAFF TGCGCCAGCAGCCGGACAGGGGGCGGTGAAGCTTTCTTT
TRBJ2-4 TRBV5-6 NA NA CASSLGPLAKNIQYF TGTGCCAGCAGCTTGGGACCTTTAGCCAAAAACATTCAGTACTTC
TRBJ2-3 TRBV7-2 TRBD2 NA CASSYRLAGGLGTDTQYF TGTGCCAGCAGCTACAGACTAGCGGGGGGCCTGGGCACAGATACGCAGTATTTT
TRBJ2-5 TRBV5-1 TRBD1 few CASRLGQGAGETQYF TGCGCCAGCAGACTGGGACAGGGGGCGGGCGAGACCCAGTACTTC
TRBJ1-2 TRBV12-3/TRBV12-4 TRBD1 NA CASSSGQDGGTF TGTGCCAGCAGTTCGGGACAGGACGGGGGCACCTTC
TRBJ2-1 TRBV7-6 NA NA CASSPSTYNEQFF TGTGCCAGCAGCCCCAGTACCTACAATGAGCAGTTCTTC
TRBJ2-5 TRBV28 TRBD1 NA CASSPSDRGYGAQYF TGTGCCAGCAGCCCCTCGGACAGGGGGTATGGGGCCCAGTACTTC
TRBJ1-4 TRBV19 NA NA CASSMGAALNEKLFF TGTGCCAGTAGTATGGGGGCCGCACTGAATGAAAAACTGTTTTTT
TRBJ2-7 TRBV28 TRBD2 few CASRPGSGGAIEQYF TGTGCCAGCAGGCCGGGGAGCGGGGGGGCTATCGAGCAGTACTTC
TRBJ1-1 TRBV7-4 NA few CASRVGATEAFF TGTGCCAGCAGAGTAGGTGCCACTGAAGCTTTCTTT